These 16 T cell receptor beta chains were sequenced from one sample in a study of T cell responses to AZD1222 COVID-19 vaccine (dated by TCRdb to about 2021). Receptors were amplified or captured by the immunoSEQ multiplex PCR assay. The immuneACCESS repertoire file appears here via TCRdb, limited to in-frame rearrangements. These files lack a portion of the clones; in checked studies, under half of the deficit traces to unresolved V genes, and the cause of the others is not known. In this sample the table shows roughly 130,000 clones, 88% of which occur a single time. 7.6% of the sample comes from the top ten. This specimen's time point label, per the study, means: baseline before first vaccination. The sample consisted of peripheral blood, taken on day 0 of AZD1222 vaccination. The receptors were gathered from an adult in good health.

The V and J genes are TRBV5-1 and TRBJ1-1, with D perhaps matching TRBD1 (6 bases). Germline V CDR1 and CDR2: SGHRS, YFSETQ. The germline V and J ends were trimmed by 3 bases and 2 bases, with 14 bases remaining between them. The CDR3 extends over 15 amino acids. For the CDR3, the DNA is TGCGCCAGCAGCTGGGTAGGGACACTTAACACTGAAGCTTTCTTT. It codes for CASSWVGTLNTEAFF.

This chain connects TRBV7-3 to TRBJ1-2; 8 nucleotides line up with TRBD1. The CDR3 length is 14 residues. CDR1 is SGHTA, CDR2 FQGTGA, per germline. The junction had 6 bases not matched to a gene; V was cut back by 5 bases and J by 4 bases. The CDR3 sequence: CASSPGQGGYGYTF. Here the CDR3 DNA reads TGTGCCAGCAGCCCTGGACAGGGAGGCTATGGCTACACCTTC.

The chain combines TRBV7-3 with TRBJ2-1; 14 bases match TRBD2. CDR3 length: 14 residues. V lost 5 bases to trimming and J lost 8 bases; unmatched junction nucleotides: 2. Germline loops: CDR1 SGHTA, CDR2 FQGTGA. CDR3 in amino acids: CASSTGLAGDEQFF. As DNA, the CDR3 is TGTGCCAGCAGCACGGGACTAGCGGGGGATGAGCAGTTCTTC.

This chain joins TRBV18 and TRBJ2-3; D perhaps matches TRBD1 (6 bases). The CDR3 length is 15 residues. CDR1 KGHSH and CDR2 LQKENI come from the germline V gene. Between the trimmed V and J ends, which lost 1 base and 4 bases, there was a span of 12 bases. CDR3 coding DNA: TGTGCCAGCTCACCACGGGGGCCTCCCCCAGATACGCAGTATTTT. It translates to CASSPRGPPPDTQYF.

This clone was seen a few times. CDR3: CASSLTGRTAEQYF. As DNA, the CDR3 is TGTGCCAGCAGTTTAACAGGCCGGACAGCCGAGCAGTACTTC. This chain connects TRBV27 to TRBJ2-7, with D tentatively TRBD1 (6 bases). The CDR3 extends over 14 amino acids. The V end lost 2 bases, the J end lost 6 bases, and 14 bases lay between the germline ends. Germline V gives CDR1 MNHEY, CDR2 SMNVEV (reference sequence).

The CDR3 region has the DNA TGTGCCAGCAGCTTAGTGGGTCGGGCTGAAGCTTTCTTT. It encodes CASSLVGRAEAFF. The V and J genes are TRBV11-2 and TRBJ1-1, with no clear D. Per the germline V gene, CDR1 is SGHAT and CDR2 is FQNNGV. This CDR3 is built from 13 residues. The ends were cut back, 1 base at V and 6 bases at J, with 9 bases in the middle.

The genes are TRBV28 and TRBJ1-5; no clear D. Trimming stripped 5 bases from V and 11 bases from J, with 10 bases between. Germline V gives CDR1 MDHEN, CDR2 SYDVKM. The CDR3 length is 11 residues. The CDR3 sequence: CASSPRGAQHF. The CDR3, as DNA: TGTGCCAGCAGTCCTCGGGGAGCCCAGCATTTT.

The chain is built from TRBV7-2 and TRBJ1-2; D gene ambiguous. The CDR3 runs to 15 residues. V gave up 1 base and J gave up 1 base, with 10 bases separating them. In germline, CDR1 is SGHTA, CDR2 FQGNSA. CDR3 loop: CASSLGEGLNYGYTF. The CDR3, as DNA: TGTGCCAGCAGCTTAGGTGAAGGACTTAACTATGGCTACACCTTC.

J is TRBJ1-6 and V is TRBV5-1; D is undetermined. The germline CDR1 and CDR2 sequences are SGHRS and YFSETQ. Trimming pared 0 bases from V and 7 bases from J, leaving 8 bases between. The CDR3 length is 14 residues. CDR3 in DNA: TGCGCCAGCAGCTTGGACGTGACGAATTCACCCCTCCACTTT. It encodes CASSLDVTNSPLHF.

CDR3 DNA: TGCGCCAGCAGCTTACAGGTCCAGGAGGACATTCAGTACTTC. Residues: CASSLQVQEDIQYF. The rearrangement links TRBV5-1 to TRBJ2-4; D possibly matches TRBD1 or TRBD2 (5 bases each). In germline, CDR1 is SGHRS, CDR2 YFSETQ. This CDR3 is 14 amino acids long. Trimming took off 2 bases at V and 8 bases at J, with 14 bases between the two ends.

V gene TRBV6-1 combines with J gene TRBJ2-7; D unresolved. Germline lookup yields CDR1 MNHNS and CDR2 SASEGT. V was clipped by 0 bases and J by 0 bases, with 12 bases between them. The CDR3 runs 16 residues. This CDR3 reads CASSEAPHEASYEQYF. CDR3 nucleotide sequence: TGTGCCAGCAGTGAAGCGCCCCACGAGGCCTCCTACGAGCAGTACTTC.

The chain has TRBV5-5 and TRBJ1-6; perhaps TRBD1 as D (5 bases). Trimming took off 0 bases at V and 9 bases at J, with 10 bases between the two ends. CDR1 SGHKS and CDR2 YYEKEE come from the germline V gene (reference sequence). The CDR3 covers 14 residues. DNA of the CDR3: TGTGCCAGCAGCTTGGAGGGGCAAACTTCACCCCTCCACTTT. It specifies CASSLEGQTSPLHF. The full variable domain, completed using reference TRBV5-5 and TRBJ1-6, is DAGVTQSPTHLIKTRGQQVTLRCSPISGHKSVSWYQQVLGQGPQFIFQYYEKEERGRGNFPDRFSARQFPNYSSELNVNALLLGDSALYLCASSLEGQTSPLHFGNGTRLTVT.

J is TRBJ2-3 and V is TRBV14; D unresolved. Germline assignment: CDR1 SGHDN and CDR2 FVKESK. V lost 0 bases to trimming and J lost 0 bases, with 7 bases between them. The length of the CDR3 is 15 residues. CDR3 protein: CASSQDRRSTDTQYF. The CDR3 DNA is TGTGCCAGCAGCCAAGATCGTCGGAGCACAGATACGCAGTATTTT.

This sequence joins TRBV5-1 and TRBJ2-1; 13 bases line up with TRBD2. Germline trimming cut 4 bases from V and 1 base from J; bases unmatched to any gene: 8. CDR1 is SGHRS and CDR2 is YFSETQ in the germline V gene. CDR3 length equals 18 residues. The CDR3 sequence is CASSTGTSGTRSYNEQFF. The CDR3 nucleotides read TGCGCCAGCAGCACCGGGACTAGCGGGACTAGATCCTACAATGAGCAGTTCTTC.

The rearrangement links TRBV27 to TRBJ1-3; 7 nucleotides agree with TRBD1. Germline loops: CDR1 MNHEY, CDR2 SMNVEV (reference sequence). The CDR3 runs 14 residues. J gave up 6 bases and V 4 bases, and 6 bases lay outside the gene matches. For the CDR3, the DNA is TGTGCCAGCAGTTCGGGACAGCGGATAAACACCATATATTTT. Translation gives CASSSGQRINTIYF.

The gene calls are TRBV9 and TRBJ1-3; D unclear. In germline, CDR1 is SGDLS, CDR2 YYNGEE. This CDR3 has 16 amino acids. V lost 0 bases, J lost 0 bases, and 10 bases lay in between. CDR3: CASSVVDTGSGNTIYF. Written as DNA, the CDR3 is TGTGCCAGCAGCGTAGTTGACACGGGCTCTGGAAACACCATATATTTT. Variable domain in full (rest from reference TRBV9 and TRBJ1-3): DSGVTQTPKHLITATGQRVTLRCSPRSGDLSVYWYQQSLDQGLQFLIQYYNGEERAKGNILERFSAQQFPDLHSELNLSSLELGDSALYFCASSVVDTGSGNTIYFGEGSWLTVV.